This T cell receptor beta chain originates from a study of T cells in women clearing cervical HPV infection (dated 2018 in TCRdb). In the study overall: The cases were about two dozen women with histologically confirmed HPV16-related CIN3 or worse, and 2 of those women had invasive cancers. Controls were around 25 women whose single incident HPV16 infection cleared within 12 months without precancer or cancer developing. Blood from cases was collected at the visit where the lesion was first found, while blood from controls was collected once the infection could no longer be detected. Among cases, blood sampling came a median of roughly 150 days after lesion detection, with an interquartile range of about 80 to 220 days. Since HLA typing was available for only a few women, HLA type could not be ruled out as a confounder. The exploratory proof-of-principle case-control study was nested within the Guanacaste HPV Natural History Study in Costa Rica and compared TCR repertoires across cervical HPV16 outcomes. Cases were matched to controls by age within five years and by the year the sample was collected. Median age was approximately 36 years in cases versus 38 to 45 in controls, and baseline characteristics did not differ significantly. In the parent cohort, about 10,000 women aged 18 or older were enrolled in Guanacaste, Costa Rica, during about 1992 to 1994 and were followed for six to seven years. Quality controls consisted of five blinded duplicates per group, for a total of 60 or so samples made up of 50 participants and roughly 10 replicates.

Using the immunoSEQ assay, multiplex PCR amplified TCR beta CDR3 regions from an average of around 1,300 ng of genomic DNA per sample. To correct primer bias, the assay used a complete synthetic TCR repertoire to set an amplification baseline. The amplicons were sequenced on the Illumina platform. In the authors' own workflow: Sequences were error-corrected by clustering with frequency ratios and a modified nearest-neighbor algorithm and were then analyzed in the immunoSEQ Analyzer with IMGT gene definitions. At each rarefaction depth, TCR richness and evenness were averaged over 20 rarefaction repeats, and samples with fewer sequences than the depth were excluded. Relative abundances of V, D and J genes were compared between groups using Wilcoxon rank sum tests, with FDR correction applied. An intraclass correlation of 95% to 97% for TCR richness and an average of roughly 83% across some 70 gene segments were obtained from the blinded duplicates. Held by TCRdb, this immuneACCESS table contains in-frame sequences only and omits some clones. Under half of the omission traces to an unresolved V gene where checked; the cause of the rest is unknown. The V and J calls and clone size were taken over from that table, and D and trimming were inferred from the DNA. The sample table includes about 33,000 clones. 7.8% of the sample belongs to the ten largest clones.

Every participant had a single incident cervical HPV16 infection, and women with prevalent HPV16 infections were excluded. Cervical HPV DNA was detected by MY09/MY11 PCR, and genotyping was performed by dot-blot hybridization. Roughly 16 mL of heparinized blood were centrifuged, and the buffy coat was split into aliquots, frozen at -30 degrees C, and then kept at -80 degrees C. QIAGEN kits were used to extract genomic DNA from buffy coat specimens. As encoded in the germline V gene (reference sequence), CDR1 is LNHDA while CDR2 is SQIVND. Reading from cysteine to phenylalanine, the CDR3 counts 13 amino acids. The CDR3 was read in part: 30 bases, with the frame set at base 1. The research as a whole found: Across sequencing depths, CIN3+ cases showed significantly higher TCR repertoire richness than controls, but evenness did not differ between the groups. Random forest classifiers that combined richness and V gene abundances separated cases from controls with an estimated AUC of less than 0.85. Lower TRBV6-7 relative abundance was observed in cases than in controls (0.11% versus 0.16%; Bonferroni P = 0.0008). Because the number of T cells in each sample was unknown, differences in richness could reflect differing T-cell content rather than repertoire biology. The cross-sectional design could not show whether the associations came before the infection or were a result of it, and neither effector/memory subsets nor HPV-specific T cells were isolated.

Concerning this clone itself: Its antigen is currently not known. The sequence runs out 3 residues before the end of the CDR3; the remainder is reconstructed from the germline J gene.

This sequence uses TRBV19 and TRBJ2-2; TRBD1 is a possible D gene, resting on 6 matching bases. The specimen was blood buffy coat. The receptor comes from a woman between 18 and 69 years old with a cervical HPV16 infection that either progressed to CIN3+ or cleared (not recorded which). The sequenced CDR3 bases are TGTGCCAGTAGTCCGACAGGTTTTTCACCG. Its coded protein is CASSPTGFSP. The full-length CDR3 reads as CASSPTGFSPLFF.